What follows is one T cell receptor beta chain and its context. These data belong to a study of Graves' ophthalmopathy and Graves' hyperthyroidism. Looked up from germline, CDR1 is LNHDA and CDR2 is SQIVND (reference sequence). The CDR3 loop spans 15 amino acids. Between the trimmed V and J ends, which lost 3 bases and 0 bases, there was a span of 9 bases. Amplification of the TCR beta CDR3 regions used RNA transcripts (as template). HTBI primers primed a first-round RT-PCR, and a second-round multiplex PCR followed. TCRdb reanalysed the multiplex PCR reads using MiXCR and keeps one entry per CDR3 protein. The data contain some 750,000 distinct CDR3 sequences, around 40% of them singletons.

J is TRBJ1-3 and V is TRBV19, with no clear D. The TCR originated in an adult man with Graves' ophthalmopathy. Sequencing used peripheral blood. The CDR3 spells CASSMRRLSGNTIYF. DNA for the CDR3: TGTGCCAGTAGTATGAGACGCCTCTCTGGAAACACCATATATTTT.